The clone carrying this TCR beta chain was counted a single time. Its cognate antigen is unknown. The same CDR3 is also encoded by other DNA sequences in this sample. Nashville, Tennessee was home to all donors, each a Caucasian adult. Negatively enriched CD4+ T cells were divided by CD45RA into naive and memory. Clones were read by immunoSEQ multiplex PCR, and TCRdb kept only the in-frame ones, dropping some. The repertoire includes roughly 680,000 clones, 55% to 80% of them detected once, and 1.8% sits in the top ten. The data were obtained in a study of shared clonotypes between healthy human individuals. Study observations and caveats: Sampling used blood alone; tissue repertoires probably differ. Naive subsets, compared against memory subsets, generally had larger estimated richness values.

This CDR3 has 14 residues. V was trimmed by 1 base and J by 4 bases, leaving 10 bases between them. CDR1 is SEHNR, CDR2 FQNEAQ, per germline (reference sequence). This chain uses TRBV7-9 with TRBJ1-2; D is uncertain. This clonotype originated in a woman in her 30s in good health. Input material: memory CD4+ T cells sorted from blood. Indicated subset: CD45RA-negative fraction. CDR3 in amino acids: CASSLETPSYGYTF. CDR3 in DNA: TGTGCCAGCAGCTTAGAGACACCCTCCTATGGCTACACCTTC.